The sequence of this TCR beta chain was determined in a study of CD8+ T cells in alopecia areata. The CDR3 runs to 15 residues. V was pared by 7 bases and J by 0 bases, with 11 bases of the junction left unmatched. Germline V gene sequence: CDR1 GTSNPN, CDR2 SVGIG (reference sequence). Stated treatment: oral pan-JAK inhibitor, 5-10 mg twice daily. TCR sequencing used cDNA made by reverse transcription of extracted RNA. The method was immunoSEQ multiplex PCR; TCRdb's version includes in-frame clones alone and lacks a portion of them. There are fewer than 350,000 clones in the sample; about three fifths occur only once, and more than 1.5% lies in the top ten.

This specimen consisted of CD4+ T cells sorted from blood, obtained at week 24, from a patient treated with tofacitinib. The sequence derives from a human donor with alopecia areata. The gene calls are TRBV30 and TRBJ1-2; 7 bases map to TRBD1. Here the CDR3 DNA reads TGTGCCTCAAGAAAGGGACAGTCTTCTAACTATGGCTACACCTTC. This gives the protein CASRKGQSSNYGYTF. Full variable domain (remainder filled in from reference TRBV30 and TRBJ1-2): SQTIHQWPATLVQPVGSPLSLECTVEGTSNPNLYWYRQAAGRGLQLLFYSVGIGQISSEVPQNLSASRPQDRQFILSSKKLLLSDSGFYLCASRKGQSSNYGYTFGSGTRLTVV.